The sequence of this T cell receptor (beta chain) was determined in a study of cytomegalovirus exposure and HLA in healthy donors. Study-level findings and limits: Rates of TCR association differed by HLA locus in a later analysis, with DRB1 highest and HLA-C lowest. The authors reported that TCR beta sequences could predict HLA-A and HLA-B alleles. These predictions were accurate for most subjects in the first cohort.

The CDR3 consists of 16 residues. Between the trimmed V and J ends, which lost 9 bases and 1 base, there was a span of 16 bases. CDR1 is SNHLY, CDR2 FYNNEI, per germline. The PCR made use of 60 Vbeta and 13 Jbeta primers. Measured with immunoSEQ multiplex PCR; TCRdb has only the in-frame clones, and not every one. The sample table sets out around 210,000 clones. With regard to this clone: The antigen remains undetermined.

This sequence joins TRBV2 and TRBJ2-6, with TRBD1 as a possible D gene (5 bases). Sample: PBMCs. The receptor was derived from a girl between 2 and 10 years old in good health and CMV-seropositive. CDR3 DNA: TGTGCCAGTACAGGCCTTAGGGGTTCTGGGGCCAACGTCCTGACTTTC. Translating gives CASTGLRGSGANVLTF.